The entry below describes one T cell receptor beta chain. This specimen comes from a study of blood T cell repertoires in COVID-19. Looking at the study overall: COVID-19 samples from acute and convalescent phases originated in the United States, Italy and Spain. T cells, B-cell-depleted T cells, or PBMCs provided the cDNA or gDNA that served as material.

In the source study's methods: Nucleated cell counts were estimated from reference gene primer amplification. Using immunoSEQ multiplex PCR, the repertoire was profiled, and TCRdb retains in-frame clones only, with some absent. The DNA was the basis for D and trimming; V, J and clone size are from that table. The sample comprises some 120,000 clones, around 80% of which are singletons, and around 37% rests with the top ten. The V end was cut by 8 bases, the J end by 9 bases, with 19 bases between. Germline loops: CDR1 GTSNPN, CDR2 SVGIG (reference sequence). This CDR3 contains 13 residues. The sequence was collected from a man between 35 and 55 years old with active or convalescent COVID-19. The chain joins TRBV30 to TRBJ2-2, with D possibly matching TRBD1 (6 bases). Sequencing was carried out using peripheral blood. DNA of the CDR3: TGTGCCGCTCGACAGGACTGGAGCAGGGAGCTGTTTTTT. It encodes CAARQDWSRELFF.